This T cell receptor (beta chain) emerged from a study of cytomegalovirus exposure and HLA in healthy donors. Findings and caveats of the study: Most TCRs appeared rarely, but some public TCRs recurred in many donors. Common viral pathogens seemed to be connected with several of the most significant clusters, according to a later analysis. Per a later analysis, 15,000 to 20,000 TCR beta sequences showed association with HLA alleles at 0.05 false discovery rate. A previous analysis found most TCR beta V segments productive roughly 90% or roughly 30% of the time.

This PCR relied on a set of 60 Vbeta primers and 13 Jbeta primers. Method: immunoSEQ multiplex PCR; TCRdb's copy keeps in-frame clones and lacks some. The sample includes about 140,000 clones. With respect to this clone: Its target is unknown.

CDR1 and CDR2 from the germline V gene are MNHNY and SVGAGI (reference sequence). The CDR3 extends over 15 amino acids. Trimming took 7 bases from V and 1 from J, leaving 15 bases between them. This TCR derives from a woman younger than 30 in good health and CMV-seronegative. This chain uses TRBV6-6 with TRBJ2-3, with D possibly being TRBD2 (5 bases). Specimen: PBMCs. The CDR3 DNA sequence: TGTGCCAGCACCCAACTAGTGGAAGGCACAGATACGCAGTATTTT. Translating it yields CASTQLVEGTDTQYF.